The 3 T cell receptor beta chains reported below all come from one sample, sequenced in a study of shared clonotypes between healthy human individuals. TCRdb's table, derived via immunoSEQ multiplex PCR, lists solely in-frame clones and lacks some. Of 650,000 to 800,000 clones in the sample, 72% were seen once. Sequencing was performed on memory CD4+ T cells sorted from blood. The subset: CD45RA-negative fraction. Receptor source: a woman aged 25 to 45 in good health.

J is TRBJ2-7 and V is TRBV7-2, with 7 bases aligning to TRBD1. Germline V gene sequence: CDR1 SGHTA, CDR2 FQGNSA. Trimming removed 4 bases from V and 7 bases from J; junction bases left unmatched: 13. The CDR3 spans 15 residues. This CDR3 reads CASSSTALTGSEQYF. CDR3 in DNA: TGTGCCAGCAGCTCGACCGCCCTGACAGGGAGTGAGCAGTACTTC.

The CDR3 coding sequence is TGCGCCAGCAGCGGGGGACTGGGCGTAGATGAAAAACTGTTTTTT. It encodes CASSGGLGVDEKLFF. This sequence joins TRBV5-1 and TRBJ1-4; a possible D gene is TRBD1 (5 bases). Trimming took 4 bases from V and 6 from J, leaving 16 bases between them. Germline loops: CDR1 SGHRS, CDR2 YFSETQ. The CDR3 covers 15 residues.

This clone was counted at least ten times. The genes are TRBV15 and TRBJ2-2, with D possibly being TRBD2 (6 bases). The CDR3 is made up of 15 amino acids. Between the trimmed V and J ends, which lost 5 bases and 3 bases, there was a span of 13 bases. The germline gives CDR1 LNHNV, CDR2 YYDKDF (reference sequence). The DNA of the CDR3 is TGTGCCACCAGCTTCGGGAGTCTATACACCGGGGAGCTGTTTTTT. Its protein product is CATSFGSLYTGELFF. Full variable domain (remainder filled in from reference TRBV15 and TRBJ2-2): DAMVIQNPRYQVTQFGKPVTLSCSQTLNHNVMYWYQQKSSQAPKLLFHYYDKDFNNEADTPDNFQSRRPNTSFCFLDIRSPGLGDTAMYLCATSFGSLYTGELFFGEGSRLTVL.